This T cell receptor (beta chain) is drawn from a study of cytomegalovirus exposure and HLA in healthy donors. It was healthy bone marrow donors who served as donors. CDR1 is WNHNN and CDR2 is SYGVQD in the germline V gene (reference sequence). Trimming removed 0 bases from V and 5 bases from J, with 9 bases in between. The CDR3 totals 14 residues. Study results and caveats: A list of around 150 TCR beta chains associated with cytomegalovirus was given. Previously analyzed data showed that most TCR beta V segments were productive at a frequency of about 87% or about 30%.

This PCR relied on a set of 60 Vbeta primers and 13 Jbeta primers. Profiled with immunoSEQ multiplex PCR; TCRdb holds only in-frame clones, not every one. The table shows more than 200,000 clones, with 82% occurring only once. Remarks on this clone: Its antigen is unidentified.

Sequenced sample: PBMCs. The chain employs TRBV10-1 and TRBJ2-3; the D gene is possibly TRBD2 (5 bases). The sequence came from a man in his forties or fifties in good health and CMV-seropositive. The CDR3 protein is CASSESLAVDTQYF. In DNA, the CDR3 is TGCGCCAGCAGTGAGTCTCTAGCAGTAGATACGCAGTATTTT.